These 27 T cell receptor beta chains originate from one sample sequenced in a study of blood T cell repertoires in COVID-19. Some clones are missing from TCRdb's copy, which holds only in-frame ones; the method was immunoSEQ multiplex PCR. The table shows approximately 300,000 clones, with 87% occurring only once. Material for sequencing was peripheral blood. These receptors were taken from a man between 18 and 29 years old with active or convalescent COVID-19.

The V gene is TRBV2, the J gene TRBJ1-1; TRBD1 is a possible D gene (5 bases). Germline CDR1 reads SNHLY; CDR2 reads FYNNEI. V was cut by 5 bases and J by 0 bases, with 10 bases left in between. The length of the CDR3 is 14 residues. CDR3 sequence: CASSQGLLNTEAFF. CDR3 DNA: TGTGCCAGCAGTCAGGGACTTTTGAACACTGAAGCTTTCTTT. Using reference TRBV2 and TRBJ1-1 for the parts outside the CDR3, the full variable domain is EPEVTQTPSHQVTQMGQEVILRCVPISNHLYFYWYRQILGQKVEFLVSFYNNEISEKSEIFDDQFSVERPDGSNFTLKIRSTKLEDSAMYFCASSQGLLNTEAFFGQGTRLTVV.

The DNA of the CDR3 is TGTGCCAGCATGTCCGGGACACCGATCTACGAGCAGTACTTC. Translation gives CASMSGTPIYEQYF. The genes are TRBV5-6 and TRBJ2-7, with a tentative D call TRBD1 (6 bases). Germline loops: CDR1 SGHDT, CDR2 YYEEEE. V lost 6 bases and J 3 bases, leaving 16 bases between the germline ends. This CDR3 is built from 14 residues.

V is TRBV29-1 and J is TRBJ2-7; TRBD1 matches 7 bases. V shed 6 bases, J shed 2 bases, and the junction held 7 bases outside the gene matches. The CDR3 length is 13 residues. In germline, CDR1 is SQVTM, CDR2 ANQGSEA. The CDR3 bases are TGCAGCGTAGCGGACAGGCTGGCCTACGAGCAGTACTTC. Translating it yields CSVADRLAYEQYF.

The chain recombines TRBV2 with TRBJ1-1; 8 bases align to TRBD1. In germline, CDR1 is SNHLY, CDR2 FYNNEI. The ends lost 6 bases at V and 10 bases at J; junction bases unmatched: 13. The CDR3 is 14 residues long. The CDR3 region is CASRTSGTGLGAFF. The CDR3, as DNA: TGTGCCAGCAGAACCTCCGGGACAGGCCTCGGAGCTTTCTTT.

This clone came up once. The chain has TRBV6-2 or TRBV6-3 and TRBJ2-1; TRBD1 matches 8 bases. Unmatched junction bases numbered 5, after V lost 4 bases and J lost 6 bases. The CDR3 contains 14 residues. Germline V CDR1 and CDR2: MNHEY, SVGEGT. The CDR3 region is CASSFRTGTNEQFF. The DNA for the CDR3 is TGTGCCAGCAGTTTTCGGACAGGGACCAATGAGCAGTTCTTC.

The chain has TRBV7-3 and TRBJ1-1; D remains ambiguous. This CDR3 comprises 11 residues. V lost 4 bases to trimming and J lost 8 bases, with 8 bases between them. From germline, CDR1 is SGHTA and CDR2 FQGTGA. The CDR3 is CASSSGAEAFF. For the CDR3, the DNA is TGTGCCAGCAGCTCCGGAGCGGAAGCTTTCTTT.

The CDR3: CASRRTGGNQPQHF. CDR3 sequence (DNA): TGCGCCAGCAGGCGGACAGGGGGGAATCAGCCCCAGCATTTT. The chain combines TRBV23-1 with TRBJ1-5; TRBD1 agrees at 10 bases. TRBV23-1 is recorded as an ORF, its role being uncertain. Germline trimming cut 6 bases from V and 4 bases from J; bases unmatched to any gene: 3. The CDR3 consists of 14 residues.

The genes are TRBV7-3 and TRBJ2-1; 12 nucleotides align to TRBD2. This CDR3 contains 15 residues. V trimming: 4 bases; J trimming: 9 bases; junction bases outside the gene matches: 7. Germline V gene data show CDR1 as SGHTA and CDR2 as FQGTGA. For the CDR3, the DNA is TGTGCCAGCAGCTATCTAGCGGGAGGGCCGAGTGAGCAGTTCTTC. This translates into CASSYLAGGPSEQFF.

The genes are TRBV27 and TRBJ1-4, with D perhaps matching TRBD1 (5 bases). This CDR3 spans 18 amino acids. The V gene lost 6 bases and the J gene lost 0 bases, with 20 bases spanning the gap. Looked up from germline, CDR1 is MNHEY and CDR2 is SMNVEV (reference sequence). The CDR3 loop reads CASRSLYRDLATNEKLFF. The CDR3 DNA sequence: TGTGCCAGCAGATCTCTATACCGGGACTTAGCAACTAATGAAAAACTGTTTTTT.

The chain employs TRBV9 and TRBJ1-1; the match to TRBD1 covers 7 bases. CDR3 size: 15 residues. From germline, CDR1 is SGDLS and CDR2 YYNGEE. Losses at the gene ends were 4 bases for V and 1 base for J; bases not matched to a gene: 7. The CDR3 loop reads CASSKGAGQNTEAFF. In DNA form, the CDR3 reads TGTGCCAGCAGCAAGGGGGCAGGGCAGAACACTGAAGCTTTCTTT.

The V call is TRBV7-9, the J call TRBJ1-2; D is unclear. The CDR3 spans 15 residues. CDR1 is SEHNR and CDR2 is FQNEAQ in the germline V gene (reference sequence). The ends were cut back, 5 bases at V and 3 bases at J, with 16 bases in the middle. This CDR3 is CASSPPGRADYGYTF. DNA for the CDR3: TGTGCCAGCAGCCCACCAGGACGAGCGGACTATGGCTACACCTTC.

Regarding this clone: Distinct nucleotide sequences in the sample also encode this CDR3. The rearrangement uses TRBV28 and TRBJ2-7; 9 bases align to TRBD1. J lost 4 bases, V lost 5 bases, and 6 bases had no gene match. CDR1 is MDHEN and CDR2 is SYDVKM in the germline V gene. The CDR3 consists of 14 residues. The DNA of the CDR3 is TGTGCCAGCAGTCCCGGGACAGGGTTATACGAGCAGTACTTC. As protein: CASSPGTGLYEQYF.

This rearrangement joins TRBV6-2 or TRBV6-3 to TRBJ1-5; no firm D call. V shed 0 bases and J shed 5 bases, with 8 bases lying between them. Germline V lookup: CDR1 MNHEY, CDR2 SVGEGT. CDR3 length: 14 residues. CDR3 sequence reads: CASSYSSGYQPQHF. For the CDR3, the DNA is TGTGCCAGCAGTTACTCGTCAGGATATCAGCCCCAGCATTTT.

V and J are TRBV7-2 and TRBJ2-7, with 14 positions matching TRBD2. CDR3 length equals 17 residues. V was clipped by 5 bases and J by 2 bases; unmatched bases: 8. Germline values: CDR1 SGHTA, CDR2 FQGNSA. CDR3 sequence: CASSTRTSGGTPYEQYF. CDR3 nucleotides: TGTGCCAGCAGCACAAGGACTAGCGGGGGGACCCCCTACGAGCAGTACTTC.

The rearrangement uses TRBV27 and TRBJ2-3; unclear D gene. Germline V gene sequence: CDR1 MNHEY, CDR2 SMNVEV (reference sequence). The CDR3 totals 13 residues. V was clipped by 6 bases and J by 2 bases, with 9 bases between them. The CDR3 bases are TGTGCCAGCAGCCCCCCCCACACAGATACGCAGTATTTT. Its translation: CASSPPHTDTQYF.

The chain links TRBV28 to TRBJ2-1; a weak D match, TRBD1 (6 bases). V lost 3 bases and J 6 bases, leaving 12 bases between the germline ends. This CDR3 contains 14 residues. The germline CDR1 and CDR2 sequences are MDHEN and SYDVKM. The CDR3 spells CASSFGPRGNEQFF. As DNA, the CDR3 is TGTGCCAGCAGTTTCGGCCCCAGGGGCAATGAGCAGTTCTTC.

This sequence joins TRBV4-1 and TRBJ2-7; the D gene is possibly TRBD2 (7 bases). Trimming took off 3 bases at V and 1 base at J, with 19 bases between the two ends. Looked up from germline, CDR1 is MGHRA and CDR2 is YSYEKL. The CDR3 sequence is 17 residues long. Here the CDR3 reads CASSQRGGGGRSYEQYF. CDR3 nucleotide sequence: TGCGCCAGCAGCCAGAGGGGGGGCGGCGGGAGATCCTACGAGCAGTACTTC.

As concerns this clone: Compared with germline, one end of the junction differs, possibly owing to a read error. This chain uses TRBV4-1 with TRBJ2-3; no definite D call. Germline CDR1 and CDR2: MGHRA and YSYEKL. The CDR3 runs 14 residues. For the CDR3, the DNA is TGCGCCCACGCCCCCGAACCCTTCACAGATACGCAATATTTT. This codes for CAHAPEPFTDTQYF.

This sequence joins TRBV9 and TRBJ1-1; tentatively, D is TRBD1 (5 bases). Looked up from germline, CDR1 is SGDLS and CDR2 is YYNGEE. Trimming removed 3 bases at V and 6 bases at J, with 9 bases between. The length of the CDR3 is 12 residues. CDR3: CASSGREPEAFF. DNA of the CDR3: TGTGCCAGCAGCGGCAGGGAACCTGAAGCTTTCTTT.

The sample holds a few counts of this clone. V is TRBV12-3 or TRBV12-4 and J is TRBJ1-2; 7 bases line up with TRBD1. The CDR3 has 12 amino acids. The V gene end was trimmed by 5 bases and the J gene end by 8 bases; junction bases not matched to a gene: 5. CDR3 nucleotide sequence: TGTGCCAGCAGTATACAGGGGCGAGGCTACACCTTC. Translated: CASSIQGRGYTF.

The chain has TRBV6-6 and TRBJ1-1, with 7 bases lining up with TRBD1. Per the germline V gene, CDR1 is MNHNY and CDR2 is SVGAGI (reference sequence). The CDR3 runs to 14 residues. J lost 0 bases, V lost 10 bases, and 8 bases had no gene match. The CDR3 is CATRDRFMNTEAFF. CDR3 bases: TGTGCCACCCGGGACAGATTCATGAACACTGAAGCTTTCTTT.

The chain links TRBV7-2 to TRBJ1-1; D is perhaps TRBD1 (5 bases). The germline CDR1 and CDR2 sequences are SGHTA and FQGNSA. The CDR3 length is 18 residues. Trimming left V 1 base short and J 5 bases short, with 23 bases between. The CDR3 sequence is CASSLDPVGYRTRTEAFF. CDR3 DNA sequence: TGTGCCAGCAGCTTAGATCCCGTGGGGTACAGGACGAGGACTGAAGCTTTCTTT.

This clone occurred a few times. This chain links TRBV6-5 with TRBJ2-1; TRBD2 might be the D (5 bases). The V gene lost 2 bases and the J gene lost 0 bases, with 11 bases spanning the gap. This CDR3 contains 16 residues. Germline-derived CDR1 and CDR2 are MNHEY and SVGAGI. The CDR3 region has the DNA TGTGCCAGCAGTTACCTCTTGGGGAGCTCCTACAATGAGCAGTTCTTC. Protein sequence: CASSYLLGSSYNEQFF.

The chain employs TRBV19 and TRBJ2-3; 8 bases line up with TRBD2. The CDR3 runs to 14 residues. J was trimmed by 7 bases and V by 3 bases; bases with no gene match: 6. Looked up from germline, CDR1 is LNHDA and CDR2 is SQIVND (reference sequence). The CDR3 DNA reads as TGTGCCAGTAGTATTCGGGGGGGCCCTAATACGCAGTATTTT. Translation: CASSIRGGPNTQYF.

The chain is built from TRBV4-1 and TRBJ1-5; D is unclear. Germline CDR1 is MGHRA and CDR2 is YSYEKL. V lost 4 bases, J lost 3 bases, and 13 bases lay in between. The CDR3 consists of 15 residues. DNA of the CDR3: TGCGCCAGCAGCCTTTCACGTACTGACAATCAGCCCCAGCATTTT. Translated: CASSLSRTDNQPQHF.

The rearrangement links TRBV19 to TRBJ2-1, with TRBD1 matching 9 bases. Germline CDR1 and CDR2: LNHDA and SQIVND (reference sequence). The CDR3 is made up of 15 amino acids. V was clipped by 10 bases and J by 10 bases; unmatched bases: 17. Written as DNA, the CDR3 is TGTGCCACATCCGTGGTTGGAGGACAGGGGTGGGAGCAGTTCTTC. Protein product: CATSVVGGQGWEQFF. Full variable domain (rest looked up from reference TRBV19 and TRBJ2-1): DGGITQSPKYLFRKEGQNVTLSCEQNLNHDAMYWYRQDPGQGLRLIYYSQIVNDFQKGDIAEGYSVSREKKESFPLTVTSAQKNPTAFYLCATSVVGGQGWEQFFGPGTRLTVL.

This chain connects TRBV6-2 or TRBV6-3 to TRBJ1-4; 9 bases map to TRBD1. The ends lost 6 bases at V and 10 bases at J; junction bases unmatched: 15. The germline V gene has CDR1 MNHEY and CDR2 SVGEGT. This CDR3 spans 16 amino acids. CDR3 loop: CASSTGGQGLIGKLFF. In DNA, the CDR3 is TGTGCCAGCAGCACCGGGGGACAGGGTTTAATCGGAAAACTGTTTTTT.